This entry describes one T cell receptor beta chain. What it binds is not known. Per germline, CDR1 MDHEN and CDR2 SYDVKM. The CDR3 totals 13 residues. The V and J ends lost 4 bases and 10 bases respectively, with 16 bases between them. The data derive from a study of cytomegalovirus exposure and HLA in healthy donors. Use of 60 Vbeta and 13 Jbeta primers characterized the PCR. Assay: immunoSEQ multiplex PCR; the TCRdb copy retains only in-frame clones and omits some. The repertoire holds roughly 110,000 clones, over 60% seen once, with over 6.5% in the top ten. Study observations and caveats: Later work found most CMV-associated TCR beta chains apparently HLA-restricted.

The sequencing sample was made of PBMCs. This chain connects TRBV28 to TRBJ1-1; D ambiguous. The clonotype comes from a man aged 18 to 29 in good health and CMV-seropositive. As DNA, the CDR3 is TGTGCCAGCAGTTCCCCTGACGTGCGGCGAGCTTTCTTT. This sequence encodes CASSSPDVRRAFF.